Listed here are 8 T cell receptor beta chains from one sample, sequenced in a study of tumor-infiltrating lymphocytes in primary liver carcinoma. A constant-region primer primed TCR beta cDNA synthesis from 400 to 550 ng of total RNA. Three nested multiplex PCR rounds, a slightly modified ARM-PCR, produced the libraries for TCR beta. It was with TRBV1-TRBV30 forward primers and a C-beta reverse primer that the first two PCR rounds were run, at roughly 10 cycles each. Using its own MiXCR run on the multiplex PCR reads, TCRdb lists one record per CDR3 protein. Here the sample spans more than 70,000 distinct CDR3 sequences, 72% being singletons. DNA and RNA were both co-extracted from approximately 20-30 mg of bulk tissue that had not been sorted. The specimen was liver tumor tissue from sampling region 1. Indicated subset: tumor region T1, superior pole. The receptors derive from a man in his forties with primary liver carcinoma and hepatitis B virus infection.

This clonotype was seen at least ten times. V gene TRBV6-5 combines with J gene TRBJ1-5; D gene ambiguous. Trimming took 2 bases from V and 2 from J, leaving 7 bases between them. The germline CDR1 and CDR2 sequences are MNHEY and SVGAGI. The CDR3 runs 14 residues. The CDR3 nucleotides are TGTGCCAGCAGTTACAGGTCTGGCAATCAGCCCCAGCATTTT. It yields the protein CASSYRSGNQPQHF.

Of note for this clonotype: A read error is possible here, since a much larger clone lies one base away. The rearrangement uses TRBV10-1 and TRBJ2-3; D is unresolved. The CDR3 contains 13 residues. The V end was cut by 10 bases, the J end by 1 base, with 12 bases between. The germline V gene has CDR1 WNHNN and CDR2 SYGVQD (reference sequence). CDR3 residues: CAISASRTDTQYF. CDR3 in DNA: TGCGCCATCAGCGCCTCCCGCACAGATACGCAGTATTTT.

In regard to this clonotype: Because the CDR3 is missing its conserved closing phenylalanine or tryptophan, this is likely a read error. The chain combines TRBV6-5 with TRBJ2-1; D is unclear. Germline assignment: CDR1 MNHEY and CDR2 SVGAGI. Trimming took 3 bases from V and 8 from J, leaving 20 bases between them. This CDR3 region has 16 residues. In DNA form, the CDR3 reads TGTGCCAGCAGTTATAGTGGCGGTCTGGCGGCATATGAGCAGTTCCTC. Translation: CASSYSGGLAAYEQFL.

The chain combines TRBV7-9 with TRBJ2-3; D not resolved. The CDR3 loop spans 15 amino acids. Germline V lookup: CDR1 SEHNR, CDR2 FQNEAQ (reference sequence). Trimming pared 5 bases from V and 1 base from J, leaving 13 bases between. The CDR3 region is CASSIPPGGTDTQYF. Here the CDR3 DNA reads TGTGCCAGCAGCATCCCACCTGGGGGCACAGATACGCAGTATTTT.

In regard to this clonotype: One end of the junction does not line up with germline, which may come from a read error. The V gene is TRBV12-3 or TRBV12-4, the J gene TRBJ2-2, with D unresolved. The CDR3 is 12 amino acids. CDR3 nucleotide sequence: TGTGACAGCATTAAGGGCCCCTGGGAGCTGTTTTTT. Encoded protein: CDSIKGPWELFF.

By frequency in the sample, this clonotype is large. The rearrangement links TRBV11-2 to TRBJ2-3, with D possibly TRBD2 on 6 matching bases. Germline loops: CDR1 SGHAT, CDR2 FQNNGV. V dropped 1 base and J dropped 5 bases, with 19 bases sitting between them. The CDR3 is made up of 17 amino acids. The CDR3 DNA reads TGTGCCAGCAGCTTAGTCGGCGCGGGGTCGGGTGAAGATACGCAGTATTTT. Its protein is CASSLVGAGSGEDTQYF.

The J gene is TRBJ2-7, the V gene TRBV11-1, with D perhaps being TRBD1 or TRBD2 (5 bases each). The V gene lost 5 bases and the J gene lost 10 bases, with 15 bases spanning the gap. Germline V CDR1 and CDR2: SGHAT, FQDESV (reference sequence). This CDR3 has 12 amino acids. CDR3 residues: CASSIVGTKQYF. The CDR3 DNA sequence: TGTGCCAGCAGCATAGTGGGGACGAAACAGTACTTC.

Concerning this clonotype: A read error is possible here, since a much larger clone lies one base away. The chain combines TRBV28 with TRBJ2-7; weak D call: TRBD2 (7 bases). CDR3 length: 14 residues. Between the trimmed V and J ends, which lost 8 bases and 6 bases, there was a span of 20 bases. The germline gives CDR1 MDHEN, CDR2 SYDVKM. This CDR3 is CASRGAMRGSEQYF. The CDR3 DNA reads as TGTGCCAGCCGGGGGGCTATGCGAGGCTCCGAGCAGTACTTC.